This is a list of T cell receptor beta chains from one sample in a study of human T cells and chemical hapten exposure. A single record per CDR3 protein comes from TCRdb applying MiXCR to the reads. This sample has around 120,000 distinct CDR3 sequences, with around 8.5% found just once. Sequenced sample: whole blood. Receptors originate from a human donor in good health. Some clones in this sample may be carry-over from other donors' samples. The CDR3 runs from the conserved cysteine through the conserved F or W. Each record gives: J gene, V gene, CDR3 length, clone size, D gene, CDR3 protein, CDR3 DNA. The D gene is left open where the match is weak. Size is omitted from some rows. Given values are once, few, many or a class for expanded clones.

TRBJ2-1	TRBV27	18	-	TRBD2	CASTPSRLAGPGSNEQFF	TGTGCCAGCACCCCCTCCCGACTAGCGGGACCCGGCTCAAATGAGCAGTTCTTC
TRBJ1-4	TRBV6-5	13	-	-	CASTRATNEKLFF	TGTGCCAGCACCCGAGCAACTAATGAAAAACTGTTTTTT
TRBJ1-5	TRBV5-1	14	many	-	CASSSEGGGQPQHF	TGCGCCAGCAGCTCCGAGGGAGGAGGTCAGCCCCAGCATTTT
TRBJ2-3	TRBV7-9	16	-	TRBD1	CASSFRRQGGTDTQYF	TGTGCCAGCAGCTTCCGTCGACAGGGTGGCACAGATACGCAGTATTTT
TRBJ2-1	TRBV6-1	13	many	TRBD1	CASSRDRFGEQFF	TGTGCCAGCAGTAGGGACAGGTTTGGTGAGCAGTTCTTC
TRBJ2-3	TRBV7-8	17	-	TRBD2	CASRPGQGLAGLDTQYF	TGTGCCAGCAGACCCGGCCAAGGACTAGCGGGACTAGATACGCAGTATTTT
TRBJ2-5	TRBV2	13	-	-	CASLGQIQETQYF	TGTGCCAGTCTAGGACAAATCCAAGAGACCCAGTACTTC
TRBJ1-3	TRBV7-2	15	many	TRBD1	CASSSDDQGGDTIYF	TGTGCCAGCAGCTCCGACGATCAGGGGGGAGACACCATATATTTT
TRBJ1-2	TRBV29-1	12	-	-	CSAAQGGYGYTF	TGCAGCGCCGCACAGGGCGGCTATGGCTACACCTTC
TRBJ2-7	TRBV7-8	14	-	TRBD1	CASSLGGDRAEQYF	TGTGCCAGCAGCTTAGGGGGGGACAGGGCCGAGCAGTACTTC
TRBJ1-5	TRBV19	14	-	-	CASSPNPNGQPQHF	TGTGCCAGTAGTCCAAACCCAAATGGGCAGCCCCAGCATTTT
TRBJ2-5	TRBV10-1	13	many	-	CASSVSGQETQYF	TGCGCCAGCAGTGTCAGCGGACAAGAGACCCAGTACTTC
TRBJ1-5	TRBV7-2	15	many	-	CASSLGPDRNQPQHF	TGTGCCAGCAGCTTAGGGCCCGACAGAAATCAGCCCCAGCATTTT
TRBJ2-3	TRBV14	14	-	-	CASSQLGSSDTQYF	TGTGCCAGCAGCCAATTAGGCTCGTCAGATACGCAGTATTTT
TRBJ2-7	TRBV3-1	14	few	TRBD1	CASSHTGTGVEQYF	TGTGCCAGCAGCCACACCGGGACAGGGGTCGAGCAGTACTTC
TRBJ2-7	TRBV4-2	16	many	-	CASSQDLGDNSYEQYF	TGTGCCAGCAGCCAAGATCTAGGGGACAACTCCTACGAGCAGTACTTC
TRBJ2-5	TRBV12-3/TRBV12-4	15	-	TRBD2	CASSLDPGGAETQYF	TGTGCCAGCAGTTTAGACCCGGGGGGGGCCGAGACCCAGTACTTC
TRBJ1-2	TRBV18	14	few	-	CASSPPRLNYGYTF	TGTGCCAGCTCACCACCGCGACTCAACTATGGCTACACCTTC
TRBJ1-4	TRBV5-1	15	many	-	CASREDGATNEKLFF	TGCGCCAGCAGGGAAGACGGTGCAACTAATGAAAAACTGTTTTTT
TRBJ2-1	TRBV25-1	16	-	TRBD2	CASSEFWSSGANEQFF	TGTGCCAGCAGTGAATTCTGGTCCAGCGGGGCGAATGAGCAGTTCTTC
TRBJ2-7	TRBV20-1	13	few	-	CSASSASEYEQYF	TGCAGTGCAAGCTCGGCTAGCGAATACGAGCAGTACTTC
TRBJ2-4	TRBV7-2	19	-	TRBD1	CASSIWTGGVGRAKNIQYF	TGTGCCAGCAGCATCTGGACAGGGGGCGTAGGCCGAGCCAAAAACATTCAGTACTTC
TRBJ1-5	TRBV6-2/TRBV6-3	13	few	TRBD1	CASGRTGNQPQHF	TGTGCCAGCGGTCGGACAGGGAATCAGCCCCAGCATTTT
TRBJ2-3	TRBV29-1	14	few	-	CSVLNQESTDTQYF	TGCAGCGTTCTCAATCAGGAAAGTACAGATACGCAGTATTTT
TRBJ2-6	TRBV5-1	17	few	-	CASSLARAVSGANVLTF	TGCGCCAGCAGCTTGGCTAGGGCAGTCTCTGGGGCCAACGTCCTGACTTTC
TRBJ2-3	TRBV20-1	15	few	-	CSALSTSPSTDTQYF	TGCAGTGCTCTTTCTACCTCCCCTAGCACAGATACGCAGTATTTT
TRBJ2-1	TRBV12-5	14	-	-	CASGDGGPYNEQFF	TGTGCTAGTGGGGACGGAGGCCCGTACAATGAGCAGTTCTTC
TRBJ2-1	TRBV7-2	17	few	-	CASSAASAASSYNEQFF	TGTGCCAGCAGCGCGGCTAGCGCCGCTAGCTCCTACAATGAGCAGTTCTTC
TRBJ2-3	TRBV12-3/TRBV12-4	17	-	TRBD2	CASSRLAWGNSTDTQYF	TGTGCCAGCAGTCGACTAGCGTGGGGAAATAGCACAGATACGCAGTATTTT
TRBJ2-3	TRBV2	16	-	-	CASSEAQLSLTDTQYF	TGTGCCAGCAGTGAAGCGCAACTTAGCCTCACAGATACGCAGTATTTT
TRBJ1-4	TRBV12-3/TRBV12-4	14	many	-	CASSLRGIGEKLFF	TGTGCCAGCAGTTTGAGAGGGATCGGGGAAAAACTGTTTTTT
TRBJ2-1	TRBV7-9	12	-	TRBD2	CARGLAYNEQFF	TGTGCCAGGGGACTAGCTTACAATGAGCAGTTCTTC
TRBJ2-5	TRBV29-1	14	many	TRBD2	CSVPSGSNLETQYF	TGCAGCGTTCCAAGCGGGAGTAATCTAGAGACCCAGTACTTC
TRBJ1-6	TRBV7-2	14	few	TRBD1	CASNLDRANSPLHF	TGTGCCAGCAACCTAGACAGGGCTAATTCACCCCTCCACTTT
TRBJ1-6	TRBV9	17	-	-	CAISVEGRPRNNSPLHF	TGTGCCATCAGCGTAGAGGGCAGGCCGCGAAATAATTCACCCCTCCACTTT
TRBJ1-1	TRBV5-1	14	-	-	CASSRATDPTGAFF	TGCGCCAGCAGCCGGGCGACAGACCCGACAGGAGCTTTCTTT
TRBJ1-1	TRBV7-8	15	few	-	CASSLTPNQRTEAFF	TGTGCCAGCAGCTTAACTCCCAACCAGAGGACTGAAGCTTTCTTT
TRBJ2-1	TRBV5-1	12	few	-	CASSPATDEQFF	TGCGCCAGCAGCCCGGCCACGGATGAGCAGTTCTTC
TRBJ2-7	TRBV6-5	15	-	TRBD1	CASSYFRQGANEQYF	TGTGCCAGCAGTTACTTTAGACAGGGGGCGAACGAGCAGTACTTC
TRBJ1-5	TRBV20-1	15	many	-	CSAREAPYSNQPQHF	TGCAGTGCTAGGGAGGCCCCCTATAGCAATCAGCCCCAGCATTTT
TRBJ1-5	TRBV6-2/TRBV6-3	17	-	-	CASSYPRMMDPNQPQHF	TGTGCCAGCAGTTACCCCCGGATGATGGATCCCAATCAGCCCCAGCATTTT
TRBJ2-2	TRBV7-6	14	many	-	CASSLGQNTGELFF	TGTGCCAGCAGCTTGGGACAGAACACCGGGGAGCTGTTTTTT
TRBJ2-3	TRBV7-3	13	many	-	CASSLNEADTQYF	TGTGCCAGCAGCTTAAATGAAGCAGATACGCAGTATTTT
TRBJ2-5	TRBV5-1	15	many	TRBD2	CASSEHSGGEETQYF	TGCGCCAGCAGCGAACACAGCGGGGGGGAAGAGACCCAGTACTTC
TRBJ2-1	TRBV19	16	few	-	CASSRSPGLGANEQFF	TGTGCCAGTAGCCGGTCCCCGGGACTCGGCGCCAATGAGCAGTTCTTC
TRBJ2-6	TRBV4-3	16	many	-	CASSQDVGSGANVLTF	TGCGCCAGCAGCCAAGATGTTGGTTCTGGGGCCAACGTCCTGACTTTC
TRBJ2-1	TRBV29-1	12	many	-	CSVAHYSEEQFF	TGCAGCGTTGCCCACTACTCGGAGGAGCAGTTCTTC